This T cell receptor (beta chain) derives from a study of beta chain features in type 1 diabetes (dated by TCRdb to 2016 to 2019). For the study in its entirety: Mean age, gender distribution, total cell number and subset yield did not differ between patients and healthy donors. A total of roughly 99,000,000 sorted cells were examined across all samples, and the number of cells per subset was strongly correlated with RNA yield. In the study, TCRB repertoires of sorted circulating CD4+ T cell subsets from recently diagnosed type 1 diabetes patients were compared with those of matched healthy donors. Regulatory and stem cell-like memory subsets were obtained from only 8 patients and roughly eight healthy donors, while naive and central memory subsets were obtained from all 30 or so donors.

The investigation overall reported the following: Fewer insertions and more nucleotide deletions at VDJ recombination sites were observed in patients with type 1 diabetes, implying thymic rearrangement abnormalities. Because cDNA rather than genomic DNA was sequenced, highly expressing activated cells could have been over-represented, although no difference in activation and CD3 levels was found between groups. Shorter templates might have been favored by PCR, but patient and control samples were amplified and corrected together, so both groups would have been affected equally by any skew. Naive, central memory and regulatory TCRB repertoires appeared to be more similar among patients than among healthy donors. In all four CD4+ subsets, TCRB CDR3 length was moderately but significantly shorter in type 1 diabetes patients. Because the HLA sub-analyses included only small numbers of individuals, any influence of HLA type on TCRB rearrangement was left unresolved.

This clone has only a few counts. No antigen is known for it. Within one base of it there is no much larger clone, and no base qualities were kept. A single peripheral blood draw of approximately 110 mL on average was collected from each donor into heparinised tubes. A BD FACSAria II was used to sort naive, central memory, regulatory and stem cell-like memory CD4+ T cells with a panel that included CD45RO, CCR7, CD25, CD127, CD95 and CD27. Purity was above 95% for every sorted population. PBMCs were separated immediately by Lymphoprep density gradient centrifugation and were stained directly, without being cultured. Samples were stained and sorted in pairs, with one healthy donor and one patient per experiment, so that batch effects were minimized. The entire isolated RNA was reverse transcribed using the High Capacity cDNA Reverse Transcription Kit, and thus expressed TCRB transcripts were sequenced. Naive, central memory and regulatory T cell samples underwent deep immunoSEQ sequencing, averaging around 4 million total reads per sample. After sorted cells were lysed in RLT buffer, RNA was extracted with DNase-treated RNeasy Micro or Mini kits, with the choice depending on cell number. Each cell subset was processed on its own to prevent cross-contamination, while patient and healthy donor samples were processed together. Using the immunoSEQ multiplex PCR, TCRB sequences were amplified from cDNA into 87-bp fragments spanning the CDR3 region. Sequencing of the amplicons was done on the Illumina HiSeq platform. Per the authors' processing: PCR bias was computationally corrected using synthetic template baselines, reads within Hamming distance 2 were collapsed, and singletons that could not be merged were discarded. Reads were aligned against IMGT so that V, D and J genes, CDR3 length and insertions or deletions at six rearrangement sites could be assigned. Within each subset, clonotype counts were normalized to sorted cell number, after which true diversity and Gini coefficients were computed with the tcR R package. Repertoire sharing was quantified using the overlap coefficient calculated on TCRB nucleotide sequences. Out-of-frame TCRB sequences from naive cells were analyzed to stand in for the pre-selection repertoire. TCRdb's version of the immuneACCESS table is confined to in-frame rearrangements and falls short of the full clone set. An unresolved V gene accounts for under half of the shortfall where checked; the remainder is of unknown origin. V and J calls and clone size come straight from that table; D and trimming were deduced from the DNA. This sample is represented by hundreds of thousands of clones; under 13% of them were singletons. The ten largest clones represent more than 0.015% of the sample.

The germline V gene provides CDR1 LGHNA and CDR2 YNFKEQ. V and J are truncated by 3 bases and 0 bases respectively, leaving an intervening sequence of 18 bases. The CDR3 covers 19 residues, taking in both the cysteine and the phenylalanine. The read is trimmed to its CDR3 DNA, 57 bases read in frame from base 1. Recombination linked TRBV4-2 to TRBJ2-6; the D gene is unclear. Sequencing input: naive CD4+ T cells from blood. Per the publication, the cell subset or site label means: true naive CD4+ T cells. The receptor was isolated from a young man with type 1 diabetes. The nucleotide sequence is TGTGCCAGCAGCCAGCTCCCGTCGAGGAGTCGCTCTGGGGCCAACGTCCTGACTTTC. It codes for CASSQLPSRSRSGANVLTF.